Listed below are T cell receptor beta chains from one sample, sequenced in a study of T cell responses to AZD1222 COVID-19 vaccine. Using immunoSEQ multiplex PCR, the repertoire was profiled, and TCRdb retains in-frame clones only, with some absent. The table shows roughly 140,000 clones, with more than 75% occurring only once. Sample: peripheral blood, taken 28 days after the second AZD1222 dose. The receptors here all came from an adult who received the AZD1222 COVID-19 vaccine. The CDR3 runs from the conserved cysteine through the conserved F or W. The order of the fields is CDR3 DNA, CDR3 protein, clone size, J gene, V gene, D gene. D genes are given only for firm matches. Size values are once, few and many counts, or a class for expanded clones, and some rows have none.

TGTGCCAGCAGCCCGGGGGCGGGACAGGGTCAAGGCTACACCTTC | CASSPGAGQGQGYTF | - | TRBJ1-2 | TRBV7-9 | TRBD1
TGTGCCAGCAGCCAAGAGGCAGGGGGGTCCTACAATGAGCAGTTCTTC | CASSQEAGGSYNEQFF | - | TRBJ2-1 | TRBV3-1/TRBV3-2 | -
TGTGCCAGCAGTGGGACAGGGGGCAATCAGCCCCAGCATTTT | CASSGTGGNQPQHF | - | TRBJ1-5 | TRBV2 | TRBD1
TGTGCCATCATGGGGGACTCAGATACGCAGTATTTT | CAIMGDSDTQYF | - | TRBJ2-3 | TRBV10-3 | -
TGTGCCAGCAGTGGAGTAGGGAGGAGTAGGACAGATACGCAGTATTTT | CASSGVGRSRTDTQYF | - | TRBJ2-3 | TRBV6-1 | -
TGTGCCAGCAGCTTGGCTCCAGTGAGCACTGAAGCTTTCTTT | CASSLAPVSTEAFF | - | TRBJ1-1 | TRBV7-6 | -
TGCGCCAGCAGCTTGTCCAGTCAGCTCTACGAGCAGTACTTC | CASSLSSQLYEQYF | - | TRBJ2-7 | TRBV5-1 | -
TGTGCCAGCAGCTCAACCGGGACAGGGGGAAACACCATATATTTT | CASSSTGTGGNTIYF | - | TRBJ1-3 | TRBV6-5 | TRBD1
TGTGCCAGCTCACCTCCGGGACTAGGGACAGATACGCAGTATTTT | CASSPPGLGTDTQYF | - | TRBJ2-3 | TRBV18 | TRBD2
TGTGCCAGCAGAGGGGCAACCGGGGAGCTGTTTTTT | CASRGATGELFF | - | TRBJ2-2 | TRBV6-5 | -
TGTGCCAGCAGCCAAGGGGCCAACACTGAAGCTTTCTTT | CASSQGANTEAFF | - | TRBJ1-1 | TRBV3-1/TRBV3-2 | -
TGTGCCAGCAGCTTCGACAGGGCGTTAGGCTCTGGAAACACCATATATTTT | CASSFDRALGSGNTIYF | once | TRBJ1-3 | TRBV7-9 | TRBD1
TGTGCCAGCAAGGATCGGCGGGAGGGCCCCGAGCAGTACTTC | CASKDRREGPEQYF | - | TRBJ2-7 | TRBV6-6 | TRBD2
TGCGCCAGCAGTGAGGGCGGATTCGACTACAATGAGCAGTTCTTC | CASSEGGFDYNEQFF | - | TRBJ2-1 | TRBV10-1 | -
TGTGCCAGCAGCCAAGCGGCGGGGGCGAACTATGGCTACACCTTC | CASSQAAGANYGYTF | - | TRBJ1-2 | TRBV4-2 | -
TGTGCCAGCAGCCAATCGGGACTAGTGAGTGAGCAGTTCTTC | CASSQSGLVSEQFF | - | TRBJ2-1 | TRBV3-1/TRBV3-2 | TRBD2
TGTGCCAGCAGTTTAGTGGGGAATGTGGCCGGGGAGCTGTTTTTT | CASSLVGNVAGELFF | - | TRBJ2-2 | TRBV27 | -
TGTGCCAGCAGTGGCGAGGGGGCACTTAAGAACACTGAAGCTTTCTTT | CASSGEGALKNTEAFF | - | TRBJ1-1 | TRBV6-1 | TRBD1
TGTGCCAGCAGCCATGAGGGGGCGCGGGCTTTCTTT | CASSHEGARAFF | - | TRBJ1-1 | TRBV3-1/TRBV3-2 | TRBD1
TGTGCCAGCAGCTTAACATCCTCAAAATGGGCTAACACTGAAGCTTTCTTT | CASSLTSSKWANTEAFF | - | TRBJ1-1 | TRBV7-3 | -
TGTGCCAGCAGTTTATCTCGAACGAGCTCCTATAATTCACCCCTCCACTTT | CASSLSRTSSYNSPLHF | - | TRBJ1-6 | TRBV27 | -
TGCGCCAGCAGCCATTTAGCGGGAGGCCGGAGTGGCACAGATACGCAGTATTTT | CASSHLAGGRSGTDTQYF | - | TRBJ2-3 | TRBV4-1 | TRBD2
TGTGCCAGTAGTCCGACAGGGGAGTATGGCTACACCTTC | CASSPTGEYGYTF | - | TRBJ1-2 | TRBV19 | TRBD1
TGTGCCAGTAGTATGGGGGGAAGAAGCTACGAGCAGTACTTC | CASSMGGRSYEQYF | - | TRBJ2-7 | TRBV19 | -
TGTGCCAGCAGCAAAGCGAAGGGGAGTCGGACAGATACGCAGTATTTT | CASSKAKGSRTDTQYF | - | TRBJ2-3 | TRBV21-1 | -
TGTGCCAGCAGCATTACGGGCTCCGAAAAAAGCTGCGAGCAGTACTTC | CASSITGSEKSCEQYF | - | TRBJ2-7 | TRBV21-1 | -
TGCAGTGCTAGAGAAGAATGGGCTTTCTTT | CSAREEWAFF | - | TRBJ1-1 | TRBV20-1 | -
TGCGCCAGCACCCCGGGCCCGAACACTGAAGCTTTCTTT | CASTPGPNTEAFF | once | TRBJ1-1 | TRBV10-2 | -
TGTGCCAGCAGCCAAGAAGGGGGGCGTTCACCCCTCCACTTT | CASSQEGGRSPLHF | - | TRBJ1-6 | TRBV4-2 | -
TGTGCCAGCAGCTTAGTGGGGCGCAGCTATGGCTACACCTTC | CASSLVGRSYGYTF | - | TRBJ1-2 | TRBV7-9 | -
TGTGCCAGCAGCCAGGGAAGCAATCAGCCCCAGCATTTT | CASSQGSNQPQHF | once | TRBJ1-5 | TRBV27 | -
TGTGCCAGCAGCTACGGGACTAGCGGGGGCTACGAGCAGTACTTC | CASSYGTSGGYEQYF | - | TRBJ2-7 | TRBV7-2 | TRBD2
TGTGCCAGCAGTCCACCCGAGACCGGGGAGCTGTTTTTT | CASSPPETGELFF | - | TRBJ2-2 | TRBV6-5 | -
TGTGCCAGCAGCCCCCGGACAGGGAATCAGCCCCAGCATTTT | CASSPRTGNQPQHF | - | TRBJ1-5 | TRBV7-9 | TRBD1
TGCGCCAGCAGCTTGACGAACATGAACACTGAAGCTTTCTTT | CASSLTNMNTEAFF | - | TRBJ1-1 | TRBV5-1 | -
TGTGCCAGTAGTATAGGGGTCGGCAGGGCAGAATACGAGCAGTACTTC | CASSIGVGRAEYEQYF | - | TRBJ2-7 | TRBV19 | -
TGTGCCACCATAGGGGGACTCGATGGCTACACCTTC | CATIGGLDGYTF | - | TRBJ1-2 | TRBV24-1 | -
TGTGCCAGCAGCGCCACACGCGACAGCTACAATGAGCAGTTCTTC | CASSATRDSYNEQFF | - | TRBJ2-1 | TRBV9 | -
TGCGCCAGCGGTGCGGGGCCGAATCAGCCCCAGCATTTT | CASGAGPNQPQHF | - | TRBJ1-5 | TRBV5-1 | -
TGTGCCAGCAGTTACGACGGAACAAGGGCTACTGAGCAGTTCTTC | CASSYDGTRATEQFF | - | TRBJ2-1 | TRBV6-5 | -
TGTGCCAGCAGCGTAGGACCGCGGGGTCATGGCTACACCTTC | CASSVGPRGHGYTF | - | TRBJ1-2 | TRBV9 | -
TGTGCCAGTAGTATACGTACAGGGATAAGATCGACTAATGAAAAACTGTTTTTT | CASSIRTGIRSTNEKLFF | few | TRBJ1-4 | TRBV19 | -
TGTGCCAGCAGCTTAGCGCCCACTGAGCGGGGCTCCTACAATGAGCAGTTCTTC | CASSLAPTERGSYNEQFF | - | TRBJ2-1 | TRBV7-2 | TRBD2